The T cell receptor (beta chain) described here comes from a study of radiotherapy plus CTLA-4 blockade in lung cancer. Study conclusions and caveats: Reports state that early shifts in blood T cell clones, with interferon-beta, best predicted response. Clones derived from tumor TCRs expanded in blood after radiotherapy plus ipilimumab.

Receiving focal radiation plus CTLA-4 blockade with ipilimumab were patients who had chemo-refractory metastatic non-small-cell lung cancer. About this clone: Its antigen is not identified.

V lost 5 bases and J 8 bases, leaving 12 bases between the germline ends. This CDR3 contains 12 residues. Germline CDR1 SNHLY, CDR2 FYNNEI. The table came from immunoSEQ multiplex PCR; TCRdb's copy has only in-frame clones and leaves some out. The sample records about 110,000 clones, over 75% being singletons. Material: peripheral blood, obtained from a patient treated with radiotherapy plus ipilimumab. V gene TRBV2 combines with J gene TRBJ1-2, with D perhaps matching TRBD1 (5 bases). The clonotype was recovered from a human donor with non-small cell lung cancer that progressed on radiotherapy plus ipilimumab. Some clones in this sample may be carry-over from other donors' samples. The CDR3 nucleotides read TGTGCCAGCAGTCTGTCCAGGGAGGGCTACACCTTC. It translates to CASSLSREGYTF.